These T cell receptor beta chains were read from a single sample in a study of cytomegalovirus exposure and HLA in healthy donors. Here immunoSEQ multiplex PCR was the method, and the copy in TCRdb shows in-frame clones only, minus some. The sample has 150,000 or so clones; approximately 80% are singletons. The sequenced sample was PBMCs. These receptors were collected from a man aged 35 to 55 in good health and CMV-seropositive. The CDR3 runs from the conserved cysteine through the conserved F or W. D genes are given only for firm matches. Rows may omit the clone size; those that give it use once, few, many or a size class.

>TRBD2|NA|TRBV13|TRBJ2-3
TGTGCCAGCAGCTTACCGGTTTCTAGCGGGAGTGCAGATACGCAGTATTTT
CASSLPVSSGSADTQYF
>TRBD2|few|TRBV6-1|TRBJ2-1
TGTGCCAGCACGACCTGGGGGGGCAATGAGCAGTTCTTC
CASTTWGGNEQFF
>TRBD1|NA|TRBV6-5|TRBJ2-7
TGTGCCAGCCTCTCAGGGGGAAGCTACGAGCAGTACTTC
CASLSGGSYEQYF
>NA|NA|TRBV27|TRBJ2-7
TGTGCCAGCAGTTTTGCGACAGTAAGCTACGAGCAGTACTTC
CASSFATVSYEQYF
>TRBD1|NA|TRBV9|TRBJ2-2
TGTGCCAGCAGCCTTTCCGGGACAGGGACCACCGGGGAGCTGTTTTTT
CASSLSGTGTTGELFF
>TRBD1|NA|TRBV5-1|TRBJ2-2
TGCGCCAGCAGCTTACAGGGGGCCCCGGCCCACACCGGGGAGCTGTTTTTT
CASSLQGAPAHTGELFF
>NA|few|TRBV21-1|TRBJ1-1
TGTGCCAGCAGCGCCACTGCCCAGAACACTGAAGCTTTCTTT
CASSATAQNTEAFF
>TRBD2|few|TRBV5-1|TRBJ2-5
TGCGCCAGCAGCTTGGGACTAGCGGGAGGGCCGGGAGAGACCCAGTACTTC
CASSLGLAGGPGETQYF
>NA|NA|TRBV10-3|TRBJ2-2
TGTGCCATCAGTGAGGACAAACACCGGGGAGCTGTTTTT
CAISEDKHRGAVF
>TRBD2|NA|TRBV7-9|TRBJ2-5
TGTGCCAGCGGGGGGACTAGCGGAACTCGCGGGAGAACCCAGTACTTC
CASGGTSGTRGRTQYF
>NA|once|TRBV4-2|TRBJ1-1
TGTGCCAGCAGCCAAGGAGTGCTGCTGAACACTGAAGCTTTCTTT
CASSQGVLLNTEAFF
>NA|few|TRBV5-1|TRBJ1-5
TGCGCCAGCAGCTTGGGCGGTTATAGCAATCAGCCCCAGCATTTT
CASSLGGYSNQPQHF
>NA|NA|TRBV7-2|TRBJ2-5
TGTGCCAGCAAACTGCGCAGGGAAGAGACCCAGTACTTC
CASKLRREETQYF
>NA|NA|TRBV19|TRBJ2-2
TGTGCCAGTAGCCAATCCCACACCGGGGAGCTGTTTTTT
CASSQSHTGELFF
>NA|NA|TRBV19|TRBJ2-5
TGTGCCAGTAGTATAGTAAGCCACAGTCAAGAGACCCAGTACTTC
CASSIVSHSQETQYF
>TRBD2|NA|TRBV7-9|TRBJ2-5
TGTGCCAGCAGCTTAGCCGGGAGGGACGAGACCCAGTACTTC
CASSLAGRDETQYF
>NA|NA|TRBV30|TRBJ2-2
TGTGCCTGGGGGAGACTAGCCGGGGAGCTGTTTTTT
CAWGRLAGELFF
>TRBD1|NA|TRBV19|TRBJ1-5
TGTGCCAGTAGAAATAGAGGGACAGCTAATAGCAATCAGCCCCAGCATTTT
CASRNRGTANSNQPQHF
>NA|NA|TRBV7-2|TRBJ2-5
TGTGCCAGCAGCCCCAGCGAAGAAGAGACCCAGTACTTC
CASSPSEEETQYF
>NA|NA|TRBV5-1|TRBJ2-2
TGCGCCAGCAGCCTGTTACAGGGGAACACCGGGGAGCTGTTTTTT
CASSLLQGNTGELFF
>NA|few|TRBV5-6|TRBJ2-1
TGTGCCAGCAGCGCCGATCGGGGAAATGAGCAGTTCTTC
CASSADRGNEQFF
>NA|NA|TRBV29-1|TRBJ1-2
TGCAGCGTTGGTTTCGGTTCCTATGGCTACACCTTC
CSVGFGSYGYTF
>NA|NA|TRBV19|TRBJ2-1
TGTGCCAGTAGTATTAGCCGCAATGAGCAGTTCTTC
CASSISRNEQFF
>TRBD2|few|TRBV4-3|TRBJ2-3
TGCGCCAGCAGGAAGGGCCTTTCGGCGGGAGGGGGGATGGATACGCAGTATTTT
CASRKGLSAGGGMDTQYF
>TRBD2|few|TRBV5-6|TRBJ2-7
TGTGCCAGCAGCCCGGCTAGCGGCAGCTCCTACGAGCAGTACTTC
CASSPASGSSYEQYF
>NA|NA|TRBV2|TRBJ2-1
TGTGCCAGTTTAGGACAGACAGCCTACAATGAGCAGTTCTTC
CASLGQTAYNEQFF
>TRBD2|NA|TRBV5-4|TRBJ2-7
TGTGCCAGCAGCTTGGGCTCCCCGGGACTAGCGGCAGAGCAGTACTTC
CASSLGSPGLAAEQYF
>TRBD1|NA|TRBV6-5|TRBJ2-2
TGTGCCAGCAGTTCCGGGACAGCAATGAACACCGGGGAGCTGTTTTTT
CASSSGTAMNTGELFF
>NA|NA|TRBV19|TRBJ1-3
TGTGCCAGTAGTATTCGGGGTGCTGGAAACACCATATATTTT
CASSIRGAGNTIYF
>TRBD2|NA|TRBV28|TRBJ2-7
TGTGCCAGCAGTTTGGCCATAGCGGGAGGTTTCGAGCAGTACTTC
CASSLAIAGGFEQYF
>NA|NA|TRBV9|TRBJ2-5
TGTGCCAGCAGCTCCCCCGGGGAGACCCAGTACTTC
CASSSPGETQYF
>NA|once|TRBV11-2|TRBJ2-2
TGTGCCAGCAGCTTAGCGGCCGGGGAGCTGTTTTTT
CASSLAAGELFF
>TRBD2|NA|TRBV4-1|TRBJ2-5
TGCGCCAGCAGCCAAGATATGGGACTAGCAGACTTGGAGCAGTACTTC
CASSQDMGLADLEQYF
>NA|NA|TRBV4-1|TRBJ1-5
TGCGCCAGCAGCCAAGAAGGTCACGCGGGCAATCAGCCCCAGCATTTT
CASSQEGHAGNQPQHF
>TRBD2|NA|TRBV11-2|TRBJ2-7
TGTGCCAGCAGCCGAGGGAGTAGCGGGAGGAGCCTCTACGAGCAGTACTTC
CASSRGSSGRSLYEQYF
>TRBD1|once|TRBV7-6|TRBJ1-5
TGTGCCAGCAGCGTAGGGACAGGGGGGACTCAGCCCCAGCATTTT
CASSVGTGGTQPQHF
>NA|NA|TRBV2|TRBJ2-6
TGTGCCCGAGCAACGGGGGCTGGGGCCAACGTCCTGACTTTC
CARATGAGANVLTF
>NA|NA|TRBV7-9|TRBJ2-7
TGTGCCAGCAGCCATAATGAGGAGCAGTACTTC
CASSHNEEQYF
>NA|NA|TRBV27|TRBJ2-2
TGTGCCAGCAGTCCGTACACCGGGGAGCTGTTTTTT
CASSPYTGELFF
>TRBD2|NA|TRBV7-9|TRBJ2-7
TGTGCCAGCAGCCTTAGCGGTAGCGGGAGGGCCCTCTACGAGCAGTACTTC
CASSLSGSGRALYEQYF
>TRBD1|NA|TRBV10-3|TRBJ1-2
TGTGCCACGGCGACGACAGGGGGATATGGCTACACCTTC
CATATTGGYGYTF
>NA|NA|TRBV5-6|TRBJ1-6
TGTGCCAGCAGCTTGGATGGGCTTGGATCCTATAATTCACCCCTCCACTTT
CASSLDGLGSYNSPLHF
>TRBD2|NA|TRBV5-1|TRBJ2-3
TGCGCCAGCAGCTTGGATAGCGGGAGTTGGTATTTAACAGATACGCAGTATTTT
CASSLDSGSWYLTDTQYF
>NA|NA|TRBV6-5|TRBJ1-5
TGTGCCAGCAGTTTCCAGGGTGGTCAGCCCCAGCATTTT
CASSFQGGQPQHF
>NA|NA|TRBV9|TRBJ2-1
TGTGCCAGCAGCGTAGGAGACTTGACCTCCTACAATGAGCAGTTCTTC
CASSVGDLTSYNEQFF
>NA|few|TRBV4-3|TRBJ2-3
TGCGCCAGCAGCCCCCGATGGACTATGGGAGATACGCAGTATTTT
CASSPRWTMGDTQYF
>TRBD1|NA|TRBV6-6|TRBJ1-2
TGTGCCAGCAGCGAGACAGGGAACTATGGCTACACCTTC
CASSETGNYGYTF
>NA|NA|TRBV7-9|TRBJ2-4
TGTGCCAGCAGTCCCCATTCGAGGGAGGAGAACAGTCAGTACTTC
CASSPHSREENSQYF
>NA|NA|TRBV14|TRBJ2-3
TGTGCCAGCAGCCAAGACAGACTCGCCGAGGGGGACTACACAGATACGCAGTATTTT
CASSQDRLAEGDYTDTQYF
>TRBD1|NA|TRBV28|TRBJ2-6
TGTGCCAGCAGTTTCAGAAGGGGGCAGACCGCTGGGGCCAACGTCCTGACCTTC
CASSFRRGQTAGANVLTF
>TRBD2|NA|TRBV10-3|TRBJ2-7
TGTGCCATCGGGGGGGAGGGAGCGGCCAGCACCTACGAGCAGTACTTC
CAIGGEGAASTYEQYF
>TRBD1|few|TRBV9|TRBJ1-6
TGTGCCAGCAGCACCGGGACAGGGGTATCACCCCTCCACTTT
CASSTGTGVSPLHF
>TRBD2|NA|TRBV5-1|TRBJ2-1
TGCGCCAGCAGCTTCCCCGTGACTAGCGGGTCCTACAATGAGCAGTTCTTC
CASSFPVTSGSYNEQFF
>TRBD2|NA|TRBV2|TRBJ2-2
TGTGCCAGCAGTCATGTGACTAGCGGGAGGAACACCGGGGAGCTGTTTTTT
CASSHVTSGRNTGELFF
>TRBD2|NA|TRBV4-3|TRBJ2-7
TGCGCCAGCAGCCTTCTGAACCCCAGCGGGAGGGCCTCCGAGCAGTACTTC
CASSLLNPSGRASEQYF